The clone carrying this TCR beta chain was detected once. The data were taken from a study of cytomegalovirus exposure and HLA in healthy donors. Some clones are missing from TCRdb's copy, which holds only in-frame ones; the method was immunoSEQ multiplex PCR. The sample shows hundreds of thousands of clones, approximately 88% of them seen only once. Donors were drawn from the approximately 130-subject validation cohort, separate from the roughly 610-subject first cohort. The sequencing input was PBMCs. The sequence was collected from a woman aged 30 to 39 in good health and CMV-seropositive.

Here the CDR3 DNA reads TGTGCCAGCAGTAAGAAGGACCCTTCTTCTGGAAACACCATATATTTT. Translated: CASSKKDPSSGNTIYF. This chain links TRBV2 with TRBJ1-3; D is ambiguous. Trimming pared 5 bases from V and 1 base from J, leaving 15 bases between. Germline CDR1 is SNHLY and CDR2 is FYNNEI. The CDR3 has 16 amino acids.